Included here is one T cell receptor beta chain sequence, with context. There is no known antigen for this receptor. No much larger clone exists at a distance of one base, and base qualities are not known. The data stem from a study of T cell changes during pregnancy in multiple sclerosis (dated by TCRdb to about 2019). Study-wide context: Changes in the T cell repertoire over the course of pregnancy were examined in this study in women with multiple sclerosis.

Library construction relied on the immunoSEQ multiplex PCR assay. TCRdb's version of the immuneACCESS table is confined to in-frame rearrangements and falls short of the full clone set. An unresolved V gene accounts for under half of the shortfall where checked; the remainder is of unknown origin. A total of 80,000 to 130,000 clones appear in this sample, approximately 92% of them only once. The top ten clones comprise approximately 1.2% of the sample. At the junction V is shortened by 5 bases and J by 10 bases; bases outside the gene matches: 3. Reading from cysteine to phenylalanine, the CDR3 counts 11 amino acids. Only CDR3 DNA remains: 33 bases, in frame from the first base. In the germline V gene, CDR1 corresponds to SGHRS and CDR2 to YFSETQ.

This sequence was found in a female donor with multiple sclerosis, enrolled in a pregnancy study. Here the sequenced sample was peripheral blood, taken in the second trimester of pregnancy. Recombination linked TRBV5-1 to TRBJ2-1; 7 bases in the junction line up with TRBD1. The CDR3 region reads CASSEDREQFF. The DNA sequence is TGCGCCAGCAGTGAGGACAGGGAGCAGTTCTTC.